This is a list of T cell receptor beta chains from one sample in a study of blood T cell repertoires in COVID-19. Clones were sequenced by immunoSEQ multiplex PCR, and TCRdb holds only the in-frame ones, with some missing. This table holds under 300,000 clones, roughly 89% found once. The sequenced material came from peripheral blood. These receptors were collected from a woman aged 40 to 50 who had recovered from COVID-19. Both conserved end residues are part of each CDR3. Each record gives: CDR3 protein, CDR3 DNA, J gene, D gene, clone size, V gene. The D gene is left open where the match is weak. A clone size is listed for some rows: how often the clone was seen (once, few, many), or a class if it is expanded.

CASSYDGTSNTEAFF | TGTGCCAGCAGTTATGACGGGACTTCGAACACTGAAGCTTTCTTT | TRBJ1-1 | - | - | TRBV7-2
CASSQDLLPDTQYF | TGTGCCAGCAGCCAAGATCTACTACCGGATACGCAGTATTTT | TRBJ2-3 | - | - | TRBV14
CASSYAGGAYEQYF | TGTGCCAGCAGTTACGCGGGAGGGGCCTACGAGCAGTACTTC | TRBJ2-7 | TRBD2 | - | TRBV28
CASSPDRGLWETQYF | TGTGCCAGCAGCCCGGACAGGGGTTTATGGGAGACCCAGTACTTC | TRBJ2-5 | TRBD1 | - | TRBV2
CASTWGLAVNTGELFF | TGTGCCAGCACCTGGGGACTAGCGGTTAACACCGGGGAGCTGTTTTTT | TRBJ2-2 | TRBD2 | - | TRBV27
CASSQLDRNTEAFF | TGCGCCAGCAGCCAACTGGACAGGAACACTGAAGCTTTCTTT | TRBJ1-1 | - | once | TRBV4-1
CATQTSGHTGELFF | TGTGCCACACAAACTAGCGGCCACACCGGGGAGCTGTTTTTT | TRBJ2-2 | TRBD2 | - | TRBV10-3
CASSKERRGAKNIQYF | TGTGCCAGCAGCAAAGAACGTAGGGGAGCCAAAAACATTCAGTACTTC | TRBJ2-4 | - | - | TRBV2
CASSDGVGGSQAFF | TGCGCCAGCAGTGACGGAGTGGGGGGAAGTCAAGCTTTCTTT | TRBJ1-1 | - | - | TRBV10-2
CASSEGMLAKNIQYF | TGCGCCAGCAGTGAGGGCATGCTAGCCAAAAACATTCAGTACTTC | TRBJ2-4 | - | - | TRBV10-1
CASSLRPGTSTNEQFF | TGTGCCAGCAGCCTCCGTCCAGGGACTAGTACGAATGAGCAGTTCTTC | TRBJ2-1 | TRBD2 | once | TRBV3-1/TRBV3-2
CASSPPGNQPQHF | TGTGCCAGCAGCCCCCCGGGCAATCAGCCCCAGCATTTT | TRBJ1-5 | - | - | TRBV3-1/TRBV3-2
CASSQEETGTFGYTF | TGTGCCAGCAGCCAAGAGGAGACCGGCACATTCGGCTACACCTTC | TRBJ1-2 | - | - | TRBV3-1/TRBV3-2
CASRQQGISGNTIYF | TGTGCCAGCAGACAACAGGGGATCTCTGGAAACACCATATATTTT | TRBJ1-3 | TRBD1 | once | TRBV28
CASTTPGSYNEQFF | TGCGCCAGCACCACGCCCGGGTCCTACAATGAGCAGTTCTTC | TRBJ2-1 | - | - | TRBV5-1
CASSPNTDTQYF | TGTGCCAGCAGCCCCAACACAGATACGCAGTATTTT | TRBJ2-3 | - | - | TRBV5-6
CASSPPGDLTDTQYF | TGTGCCAGCTCACCACCAGGGGATCTCACAGATACGCAGTATTTT | TRBJ2-3 | - | - | TRBV18
CASSPRTGLNTGELFF | TGCGCCAGCAGCCCCAGGACAGGATTGAACACCGGGGAGCTGTTTTTT | TRBJ2-2 | TRBD1 | - | TRBV5-1
CASRTDRVSNQPQHF | TGTGCCAGCAGGACAGACAGGGTGAGCAATCAGCCCCAGCATTTT | TRBJ1-5 | TRBD1 | - | TRBV6-5
CASSSRDRDYEQYF | TGTGCCAGCAGCTCCCGGGACAGGGACTACGAGCAGTACTTC | TRBJ2-7 | TRBD1 | - | TRBV13
CASSSGQANGYTF | TGTGCCAGCAGTTCGGGACAGGCTAATGGCTACACCTTC | TRBJ1-2 | TRBD1 | - | TRBV27
CASSQDQGAITDTQYF | TGTGCCAGCAGCCAAGACCAGGGGGCGATAACAGATACGCAGTATTTT | TRBJ2-3 | TRBD1 | - | TRBV14
CASSEAGQGKGQPQHF | TGTGCCAGCAGTGAAGCGGGGCAGGGGAAGGGGCAGCCCCAGCATTTT | TRBJ1-5 | - | - | TRBV2
CASTERGNAYGYTF | TGTGCCAGCACCGAGCGGGGGAACGCCTATGGCTACACCTTC | TRBJ1-2 | - | - | TRBV9
CAWTSDRANTEAFF | TGTGCCTGGACCTCCGACAGGGCGAACACTGAAGCTTTCTTT | TRBJ1-1 | TRBD1 | - | TRBV30
CASSVALAGLQETQYF | TGTGCCAGCAGCGTAGCTCTAGCGGGATTACAAGAGACCCAGTACTTC | TRBJ2-5 | TRBD2 | - | TRBV9
CASSVVGEAGELFF | TGTGCCAGCAGCGTTGTGGGAGAGGCCGGGGAGCTGTTTTTT | TRBJ2-2 | - | - | TRBV9
CASSQGPGNTIYF | TGTGCCAGCAGCCAGGGCCCTGGAAACACCATATATTTT | TRBJ1-3 | - | - | TRBV3-1/TRBV3-2
CASSLQGGPTDTQYF | TGTGCCAGCAGCTTGCAGGGTGGGCCCACAGATACGCAGTATTTT | TRBJ2-3 | - | - | TRBV5-4
CASSLGSSGGRYNEQFF | TGTGCCAGCAGTTTGGGATCTAGCGGGGGCCGATACAATGAGCAGTTCTTC | TRBJ2-1 | TRBD2 | - | TRBV27
CASSPTAQGVSGYTF | TGTGCCAGCAGCCCGACTGCACAGGGGGTGTCAGGCTACACCTTC | TRBJ1-2 | TRBD1 | - | TRBV27
CASGTGNDQPQHF | TGTGCCAGCGGGACAGGGAACGATCAGCCCCAGCATTTT | TRBJ1-5 | TRBD1 | - | TRBV2
CASSLVAGEPNTQYF | TGCGCCAGCAGCTTGGTGGCAGGGGAGCCCAATACGCAGTATTTT | TRBJ2-3 | - | - | TRBV5-1
CASSPRPGTGTDTQYF | TGTGCCAGCTCACCCCGTCCCGGGACAGGGACAGATACGCAGTATTTT | TRBJ2-3 | TRBD1 | - | TRBV18
CASSPQGGKGNTIYF | TGTGCCAGCTCCCCCCAGGGGGGTAAAGGAAACACCATATATTTT | TRBJ1-3 | TRBD1 | - | TRBV25-1
CASSQFAGEKLFF | TGTGCCAGCAGCCAATTCGCAGGTGAAAAACTGTTTTTT | TRBJ1-4 | - | - | TRBV3-1/TRBV3-2
CASSPRAVATNEKLFF | TGTGCCAGCTCACCACGGGCAGTTGCAACTAATGAAAAACTGTTTTTT | TRBJ1-4 | - | - | TRBV18
CASSDQGSNEQFF | TGTGCCAGCAGTGACCAGGGGAGCAATGAGCAGTTCTTC | TRBJ2-1 | - | - | TRBV6-4
CASTPAGASNTGELFF | TGTGCCAGTACTCCCGCGGGGGCCTCGAACACCGGGGAGCTGTTTTTT | TRBJ2-2 | - | - | TRBV19
CASRYDNHYGYTF | TGTGCCAGCAGATACGACAACCACTATGGCTACACCTTC | TRBJ1-2 | - | - | TRBV6-2/TRBV6-3
CASSVWETGELFF | TGTGCCAGCAGCGTCTGGGAGACCGGGGAGCTGTTTTTT | TRBJ2-2 | - | - | TRBV9
CASSPQGGREFEQFF | TGTGCCAGCAGTCCCCAGGGCGGGAGGGAATTTGAGCAGTTCTTC | TRBJ2-1 | TRBD2 | - | TRBV27
CASSLRLYSYNEQFF | TGTGCCAGCAGTTTAAGACTGTACTCCTACAATGAGCAGTTCTTC | TRBJ2-1 | - | - | TRBV27
CAIATGTYEQYF | TGTGCCATCGCTACAGGTACCTACGAGCAGTACTTC | TRBJ2-7 | - | - | TRBV10-3
CASSENRIEGYGYTF | TGTGCCAGCAGTGAAAACAGGATCGAAGGGTATGGCTACACCTTC | TRBJ1-2 | - | - | TRBV2
CASSHTFGTQNQPQHF | TGCGCCAGCAGCCACACTTTCGGGACTCAGAATCAGCCCCAGCATTTT | TRBJ1-5 | - | - | TRBV4-1
CASSSSAGWGGTDTQYF | TGTGCCAGCAGCTCCTCGGCGGGATGGGGGGGCACAGATACGCAGTATTTT | TRBJ2-3 | - | - | TRBV7-2
CASSQDPGTGRFF | TGTGCCAGCAGCCAAGATCCGGGGACAGGAAGGTTCTTC | TRBJ2-1 | TRBD1 | - | TRBV3-1/TRBV3-2
CASSEEGTSVYEQYF | TGTGCCAGCAGTGAAGAGGGGACTAGCGTCTACGAGCAGTACTTC | TRBJ2-7 | TRBD2 | - | TRBV25-1
CASSLRDRGHNEQFF | TGTGCCAGCTCACTTCGGGACAGGGGGCACAATGAGCAGTTCTTC | TRBJ2-1 | TRBD1 | - | TRBV18
CASSSGTGNSPLHF | TGTGCCAGCAGTTCCGGGACAGGGAATTCACCCCTCCACTTT | TRBJ1-6 | TRBD1 | - | TRBV28
CASSRTTGNEKLFF | TGTGCCAGCAGCCGAACGACAGGGAATGAAAAACTGTTTTTT | TRBJ1-4 | TRBD1 | - | TRBV6-5
CASRAPDRDRITGELFF | TGTGCCAGTAGGGCCCCTGACAGGGATAGGATAACCGGGGAGCTGTTTTTT | TRBJ2-2 | TRBD1 | - | TRBV19
CASSLRGNYGYTF | TGTGCCAGCAGTTTAAGGGGGAATTATGGCTACACCTTC | TRBJ1-2 | - | - | TRBV28
CASSFQGGSGETQYF | TGTGCCAGCAGCTTTCAGGGCGGGAGCGGGGAGACCCAGTACTTC | TRBJ2-5 | TRBD2 | - | TRBV5-4
CASSPGLAGGLQETQYF | TGCGCCAGCAGCCCGGGTCTAGCGGGAGGTCTACAAGAGACCCAGTACTTC | TRBJ2-5 | TRBD2 | - | TRBV4-1
CASSLAIDSTGFGGADTQYF | TGCGCCAGCAGCTTGGCCATCGACAGTACGGGTTTCGGGGGAGCAGATACGCAGTATTTT | TRBJ2-3 | - | - | TRBV5-1
CAWTTGLGANVLTF | TGTGCCTGGACCACAGGGTTAGGGGCCAACGTCCTGACTTTC | TRBJ2-6 | - | few | TRBV30
CASSVGTSGSYEQYF | TGTGCCAGCAGCGTCGGGACTAGCGGCTCCTACGAGCAGTACTTC | TRBJ2-7 | TRBD2 | - | TRBV9
CASSALAGGAHEQYF | TGTGCCAGCAGTGCTCTAGCGGGAGGAGCGCACGAGCAGTACTTC | TRBJ2-7 | TRBD2 | - | TRBV6-4